Below, 16 T cell receptor beta chains from the same sample are listed, as sequenced in a study of PD-1 blockade in classical Hodgkin lymphoma. Method: immunoSEQ multiplex PCR; TCRdb's copy keeps in-frame clones and lacks some. The sample holds more than 140,000 clones, 78% seen once. There was relapse after autologous stem cell transplantation in every patient, and there was variation in brentuximab vedotin exposure. The starting material was peripheral blood mononuclear cells (PBMCs), obtained before the second cycle of nivolumab. The receptors originated from a human donor with classical Hodgkin lymphoma.

This chain connects TRBV10-3 to TRBJ1-2, with D unresolved. This CDR3 comprises 15 residues. V lost 0 bases to trimming and J lost 0 bases, with 8 bases between them. The V gene's germline CDR1 is ENHRY and CDR2 SYGVKD. CDR3 protein: CAISESNPANYGYTF. The CDR3 bases are TGTGCCATCAGTGAGTCGAATCCCGCTAACTATGGCTACACCTTC.

The V call is TRBV10-3, the J call TRBJ2-5, with 7 nucleotides matching TRBD1. Trimming at V came to 10 bases and at J to 5 bases, leaving 10 bases not matched to a gene. This CDR3 region has 13 residues. Per the germline V gene, CDR1 is ENHRY and CDR2 is SYGVKD. The CDR3, as DNA: TGTGCCACCTCCGGGACAGAGCGGGAGACCCAGTACTTC. This translates into CATSGTERETQYF.

The chain combines TRBV11-2 with TRBJ2-3; tentative D call: TRBD1 (5 bases). CDR3 length: 16 amino acids. Germline V CDR1 and CDR2: SGHAT, FQNNGV. V was cut by 5 bases and J by 0 bases, with 15 bases left in between. The CDR3 coding sequence is TGTGCCAGCAGCCCCAGACAGAGAACTAGCACAGATACGCAGTATTTT. This gives the protein CASSPRQRTSTDTQYF.

V usage is TRBV6-4 and J usage is TRBJ1-5; the D gene is possibly TRBD1 (5 bases). The CDR3 has 13 amino acids. V lost 3 bases, J lost 5 bases, and 8 bases lay in between. Germline assignment: CDR1 MRHNA and CDR2 SNTAGT. The DNA for the CDR3 is TGTGCCAGCAGTGAAGGAGGGGATCAGCCCCAGCATTTT. Protein: CASSEGGDQPQHF.

The chain employs TRBV6-1 and TRBJ1-4, with 7 bases aligning to TRBD1. This CDR3 contains 14 residues. V was pared by 7 bases and J by 8 bases, with 10 bases of the junction left unmatched. Germline loops: CDR1 MNHNS, CDR2 SASEGT. CDR3 region: CASNKGGRQEKLFF. The CDR3 DNA follows: TGTGCCAGCAACAAAGGGGGCAGGCAAGAAAAACTGTTTTTT.

The chain links TRBV4-1 to TRBJ2-1, with 10 nucleotides matching TRBD2. The V and J ends lost 0 bases and 6 bases, in that order; junction bases with no gene match: 11. This CDR3 comprises 18 residues. Germline CDR1 is MGHRA and CDR2 is YSYEKL. The DNA of the CDR3 is TGCGCCAGCAGCCAAGATCCTAGCGGGAGCACTACATCCAATGAGCAGTTCTTC. Translating gives CASSQDPSGSTTSNEQFF.

V and J are TRBV4-1 and TRBJ1-3; D call uncertain. The CDR3 is made up of 15 amino acids. CDR1 is MGHRA, CDR2 YSYEKL, per germline. V was cut by 2 bases and J by 0 bases, with 8 bases left in between. CDR3 region: CASSQRTASGNTIYF. Written as DNA, the CDR3 is TGCGCCAGCAGCCAAAGGACGGCCTCTGGAAACACCATATATTTT.

The chain carries TRBV9 and TRBJ1-3; D call uncertain. The V gene lost 0 bases and the J gene lost 0 bases, with 7 bases spanning the gap. Germline CDR1 is SGDLS and CDR2 is YYNGEE. The CDR3 totals 15 residues. The CDR3 DNA is TGTGCCAGCAGCGTAGGTCCCTACTCTGGAAACACCATATATTTT. Translation: CASSVGPYSGNTIYF. The complete variable domain, with remaining parts taken from reference TRBV9 and TRBJ1-3, reads DSGVTQTPKHLITATGQRVTLRCSPRSGDLSVYWYQQSLDQGLQFLIQYYNGEERAKGNILERFSAQQFPDLHSELNLSSLELGDSALYFCASSVGPYSGNTIYFGEGSWLTVV.

This clone has just a few counts. The CDR3 is CASSLFGTGVTEAFF. The CDR3, as DNA: TGTGCCAGCAGCTTATTCGGGACAGGGGTGACTGAAGCTTTCTTT. The chain has TRBV7-8 and TRBJ1-1; 10 positions match TRBD1. This CDR3 is 15 amino acids long. Trimming took 2 bases from V and 5 from J; bases not matched to a gene: 5. Germline assignment: CDR1 SGHVS and CDR2 FQNEAQ.

Concerning this clone: Other DNA variants within this sample encode the same CDR3. The chain joins TRBV5-6 to TRBJ2-7; possibly TRBD1 for D (6 bases). Germline loops: CDR1 SGHDT, CDR2 YYEEEE. The CDR3 totals 12 residues. V lost 4 bases and J 4 bases, leaving 9 bases between the germline ends. The CDR3 spells CASSQTGYEQYF. The CDR3 nucleotides read TGTGCCAGCAGCCAAACAGGGTACGAGCAGTACTTC.

J is TRBJ2-3 and V is TRBV28; weak D call: TRBD1 (6 bases). Per the germline V gene, CDR1 is MDHEN and CDR2 is SYDVKM. V dropped 5 bases and J dropped 1 base, with 31 bases sitting between them. This CDR3 has 21 residues. The CDR3 coding sequence is TGTGCCAGCAGTAGTGATTGGGACAAGGGGCCCCCCTTCGGGGGCACAGATACGCAGTATTTT. This gives the protein CASSSDWDKGPPFGGTDTQYF.

This clone was seen only a few times. The CDR3 DNA sequence: TGTGCCAGCTCAGGCACCGGGACAGGGCTCTACGAGCAGTACTTC. Translating gives CASSGTGTGLYEQYF. This chain joins TRBV18 and TRBJ2-7, with 9 bases lining up with TRBD1. Trimming cost V 5 bases and J 3 bases; bases outside gene matches: 8. The CDR3 covers 15 residues. CDR1 KGHSH and CDR2 LQKENI come from the germline V gene.

This chain uses TRBV7-2 with TRBJ2-7, with 9 bases that match TRBD2. Trimming cost V 5 bases and J 4 bases; bases outside gene matches: 9. CDR3 length: 15 residues. Germline-derived CDR1 and CDR2 are SGHTA and FQGNSA. CDR3: CASSLGTSSRYEQYF. The CDR3, as DNA: TGTGCCAGCAGCCTCGGGACTAGCTCTAGGTACGAGCAGTACTTC.

The genes are TRBV4-2 and TRBJ2-4; TRBD2 might be the D (5 bases). Germline CDR1 reads LGHNA; CDR2 reads YNFKEQ. CDR3 length: 16 amino acids. V gave up 0 bases and J gave up 1 base, with 10 bases separating them. CDR3 coding DNA: TGTGCCAGCAGCCAAGATCGGACGGGGGCCAAAAACATTCAGTACTTC. It yields the protein CASSQDRTGAKNIQYF.

The chain couples TRBV6-5 to TRBJ1-5, with D perhaps TRBD1 (6 bases). Deletions cut 7 bases from V and 9 bases from J, with 19 bases between. CDR3 length: 14 residues. Germline V CDR1 and CDR2: MNHEY, SVGAGI. CDR3 nucleotides: TGTGCCAGCATTGACAGGCTAGGTGTAGGGCCCCAGCATTTT. Translating gives CASIDRLGVGPQHF.

The chain employs TRBV18 and TRBJ2-2; D might be TRBD1 or TRBD2, each matching 5 bases. This CDR3 is built from 15 residues. Trimming stripped 3 bases from V and 4 bases from J, with 12 bases between. Germline CDR1 KGHSH, CDR2 LQKENI. The CDR3 DNA sequence: TGTGCCAGCTCACCTCGGGACCTACCCACCGGGGAGCTGTTTTTT. This sequence encodes CASSPRDLPTGELFF.